This TCR beta chain is from a study of siplizumab effects on memory and regulatory T cells. The germline CDR1 and CDR2 sequences are MNHEY and SMNVEV (reference sequence). This CDR3 is built from 17 residues. V gave up 3 bases and J gave up 4 bases; unmatched junction bases: 8. Findings and limits, study-wide: Researchers could not give a naive or memory phenotype to roughly 75-96% of proliferating CD4+ or CD8+ clones. Siplizumab significantly brought down the alloreactive sequences that trace back to unstimulated CD4+ memory cells. In controls, approximately 28% of mappable alloreactive CD4+ clones were Treg-derived on average, versus about 69% with siplizumab. A minor fraction of alloreactive clones, and no more, mapped to unstimulated subsets.

Profiled with immunoSEQ multiplex PCR; TCRdb holds only in-frame clones, not every one. Here the sample spans tens of thousands of clones, approximately 95% being singletons. As for this clone: Antigen unknown.

The TCR comes from a human donor in good health. J is TRBJ2-1 and V is TRBV27, with TRBD2 matching over 11 bases. Source material: CD8+ T cells sorted from blood. Here the CDR3 DNA reads TGTGCCAGCAGTTTTTATAGCGGGAGGGCTATTTACAATGAGCAGTTCTTC. It translates to CASSFYSGRAIYNEQFF.